This T cell receptor (beta chain) was recovered during a study of T cell changes during pregnancy in multiple sclerosis (dated by TCRdb to about 2019). Concerning the study at large: Changes in the T cell repertoire over the course of pregnancy were examined in this study in women with multiple sclerosis.

For CDR1 and CDR2, the germline V gene lists SGHRS and YFSETQ. Measured from the cysteine to the phenylalanine, the CDR3 is 18 residues long. Only the CDR3 region is kept as DNA, spanning 54 bases read in frame from base 1. Trimming takes 5 bases off V and 6 bases off J; junction bases not matched to a gene: 18. The library was obtained by the immunoSEQ multiplex PCR assay. TCRdb retrieved this table from immuneACCESS and kept in-frame rearrangements only. Not all clones are present; in checked studies, unresolved V genes account for under half, and no reason is known for the remainder. Counted in this sample were tens of thousands of clones; about 89% of them appeared once. The top ten hold approximately 2.4% of the sample. Notes on this clone: Its antigen is currently not known. No much larger clone is present one base from it, and per-base qualities are unavailable.

The V and J genes are TRBV5-1 and TRBJ1-2, and TRBD1 aligns with 11 junction nucleotides. Source: peripheral blood, taken in the first trimester of pregnancy. The receptor comes from a female donor with multiple sclerosis, enrolled in a pregnancy study. The CDR3: CASSLQGTGGLSTHGYTF. The sequenced DNA: TGCGCCAGCAGTTTACAGGGGACAGGGGGTTTATCCACCCATGGCTACACCTTC.